The rows below give T cell receptor beta chains drawn from one sample of a study of blood T cell repertoires in COVID-19. Produced via immunoSEQ multiplex PCR; TCRdb's table is partial and in-frame only. The table records around 58,000 clones, 88% of them present only once. The specimen sequenced was peripheral blood. These receptors were obtained from a woman aged 55-69 years with COVID-19, enrolled during active disease. Each CDR3 is given with its conserved first and last residue. The D gene is left open where the match is weak. Clone size appears in some rows only: once, few, many, or a class for an expanded clone.

>TRBV18|14|TRBJ1-4|.|.
CASSRGTTNEKLFF
TGTGCCAGCTCTCGGGGAACTACTAATGAAAAACTGTTTTTT
>TRBV27|17|TRBJ2-2|TRBD1|.
CASFRDSLIANTGELFF
TGTGCCAGCTTCCGGGACAGCCTCATCGCGAACACCGGGGAGCTGTTTTTT
>TRBV7-9|15|TRBJ1-1|TRBD1|.
CASSLGTGAHTEAFF
TGTGCCAGCAGCCTCGGGACAGGGGCTCACACTGAAGCTTTCTTT
>TRBV7-2|13|TRBJ2-3|.|.
CASSLSGADTQYF
TGTGCCAGCAGCTTATCAGGGGCAGATACGCAGTATTTT
>TRBV5-5|15|TRBJ1-2|.|.
CASSLEQGSDYGYTF
TGTGCCAGCAGCTTGGAGCAGGGGAGTGACTATGGCTACACCTTC
>TRBV7-2|13|TRBJ1-5|.|.
CASSQDSVQPQHF
TGTGCCAGCAGCCAGGACTCGGTCCAGCCCCAGCATTTT
>TRBV6-5|15|TRBJ1-1|.|.
CASTISTGTVTEAFF
TGTGCCAGCACCATCTCCACAGGTACGGTCACTGAAGCTTTCTTT
>TRBV2|11|TRBJ2-7|.|.
CASSESGFRYF
TGTGCCAGCAGTGAATCGGGTTTTCGGTACTTC
>TRBV4-1|14|TRBJ1-2|TRBD1|few
CASSPGQGATGYTF
TGCGCCAGCAGCCCGGGACAGGGGGCGACGGGCTACACCTTC
>TRBV28|14|TRBJ1-6|.|.
CASKQGMENSPLHF
TGTGCCAGCAAACAGGGTATGGAGAATTCACCCCTCCACTTT
>TRBV5-4|13|TRBJ2-7|.|.
CASSLTYSDEQYF
TGTGCCAGCAGCTTGACCTATAGCGACGAGCAGTACTTC
>TRBV15|13|TRBJ2-2|TRBD2|.
CATSREGTGELFF
TGTGCCACCAGCCGGGAGGGGACCGGGGAGCTGTTTTTT
>TRBV11-3|16|TRBJ1-5|.|.
CASSPKNSFLNQPQHF
TGTGCCAGCAGCCCAAAGAACAGTTTTCTCAATCAGCCCCAGCATTTT
>TRBV20-1|15|TRBJ2-3|TRBD2|.
CSASRTSGITDTQYF
TGCAGTGCTAGTAGGACTAGCGGAATCACAGATACGCAGTATTTT
>TRBV6-2/TRBV6-3|13|TRBJ1-2|TRBD1|few
CASSFRGPYGYTF
TGTGCCAGCAGTTTCAGGGGGCCCTATGGCTACACCTTC
>TRBV2|14|TRBJ2-1|.|.
CASNILATYGEQFF
TGTGCCAGCAATATCCTAGCGACCTACGGTGAGCAGTTCTTC
>TRBV6-1|15|TRBJ2-1|TRBD2|once
CASSEAGLAGIEQFF
TGTGCCAGCAGTGAAGCGGGCCTAGCGGGGATTGAGCAGTTCTTC
>TRBV19|15|TRBJ2-1|TRBD2|.
CASSIGTSGRNEQFF
TGTGCCAGTAGTATCGGGACTAGCGGGAGGAATGAGCAGTTCTTC
>TRBV27|16|TRBJ1-5|TRBD1|.
CASRRDGQGFNQPQHF
TGTGCCAGCAGACGGGATGGACAGGGATTCAATCAGCCCCAGCATTTT
>TRBV2|15|TRBJ2-7|.|.
CASSEAARGRYEQYF
TGTGCCAGCAGTGAAGCGGCCAGGGGAAGGTACGAGCAGTACTTC
>TRBV2|13|TRBJ2-1|.|.
CASIRSSYNEQFF
TGTGCCAGCATTAGGAGCTCCTACAATGAGCAGTTCTTC
>TRBV3-1/TRBV3-2|14|TRBJ2-4|.|.
CASSQGEQGNIQYF
TGTGCCAGCAGCCAAGGTGAGCAGGGAAACATTCAGTACTTC
>TRBV7-9|14|TRBJ1-2|.|.
CASSLSGVRYGYTF
TGTGCCAGCAGCTTATCGGGGGTTCGGTATGGCTACACCTTC
>TRBV4-3|16|TRBJ2-7|TRBD2|.
CASSQGVLAGVYEQYF
TGCGCCAGCAGCCAAGGTGTTCTAGCGGGGGTATACGAGCAGTACTTC
>TRBV5-1|15|TRBJ2-7|TRBD2|.
CASSPAGGSSYEQYF
TGCGCCAGCAGCCCGGCGGGGGGCAGCTCCTACGAGCAGTACTTC
>TRBV7-9|17|TRBJ1-1|.|.
CASSLVGSGGLNTEAFF
TGTGCCAGCAGCTTAGTAGGATCCGGCGGGCTTAACACTGAAGCTTTCTTT
>TRBV5-1|13|TRBJ2-5|.|.
CASSLNFGETQYF
TGCGCCAGCAGCTTGAATTTCGGGGAGACCCAGTACTTC
>TRBV3-1/TRBV3-2|17|TRBJ1-3|TRBD1|.
CASSPRTGAVSGNTIYF
TGTGCCAGCAGCCCGAGGACAGGGGCCGTCTCTGGAAACACCATATATTTT
>TRBV10-1|14|TRBJ1-2|.|once
CASSIVLVTYGYTF
TGCGCCAGCAGTATAGTCCTCGTTACTTATGGCTACACCTTC
>TRBV6-5|15|TRBJ2-7|TRBD1|once
CASSYGGQGAYEQYF
TGTGCCAGCAGTTACGGTGGACAGGGGGCCTACGAGCAGTACTTC
>TRBV27|14|TRBJ1-1|.|once
CASSPGTAATEAFF
TGTGCCAGCAGTCCGGGGACTGCGGCCACTGAAGCTTTCTTT
>TRBV6-5|15|TRBJ2-3|.|.
CASLPPRGRGDTQYF
TGTGCCAGCCTACCACCAAGGGGTAGGGGGGATACGCAGTATTTT
>TRBV9|15|TRBJ2-7|TRBD2|.
CASSVDSGSLGEQYF
TGTGCCAGCAGCGTAGATAGCGGGAGCCTGGGTGAGCAGTACTTC
>TRBV6-1|14|TRBJ2-7|TRBD1|.
CASSETGLMAEQYF
TGTGCCAGCAGTGAGACAGGGCTTATGGCCGAGCAGTACTTC
>TRBV7-9|17|TRBJ1-2|.|.
CASSYLDSFLANYGYTF
TGTGCCAGCAGCTACTTGGACAGCTTCTTAGCTAACTATGGCTACACCTTC
>TRBV18|15|TRBJ1-5|.|.
CASSPSNGFNQPQHF
TGTGCCAGCTCACCATCGAACGGGTTTAACCAGCCCCAGCATTTT
>TRBV6-2/TRBV6-3|15|TRBJ2-2|.|.
CASSPRGGRNGELFF
TGTGCCAGCAGTCCCCGCGGGGGCCGAAACGGGGAGCTGTTTTTT
>TRBV30|14|TRBJ2-1|.|.
CAWSTRTYYNEQFF
TGTGCCTGGAGTACCCGGACTTATTACAATGAGCAGTTCTTC
>TRBV5-4|16|TRBJ2-1|.|.
CASSLGAGVYGNEQFF
TGTGCCAGCAGCTTGGGGGCAGGGGTCTATGGGAATGAGCAGTTCTTC
>TRBV7-8|15|TRBJ2-7|TRBD1|.
CASSLYLTGEGEQYF
TGTGCCAGCAGCTTATATCTCACAGGGGAAGGCGAGCAGTACTTC
>TRBV9|15|TRBJ2-7|TRBD1|.
CASSPRSGGSYEQYF
TGTGCCAGCAGCCCCCGCTCAGGGGGTTCCTACGAGCAGTACTTC
>TRBV6-2/TRBV6-3|12|TRBJ2-1|.|.
CASSNPERGQFF
TGTGCCAGCAGCAACCCCGAAAGGGGGCAGTTCTTC
>TRBV2|15|TRBJ2-1|TRBD1|.
CASNYGQGASNEQFF
TGTGCCAGCAATTACGGACAGGGGGCTAGCAATGAGCAGTTCTTC
>TRBV2|15|TRBJ1-5|.|.
CASSLQGISNQPQHF
TGTGCCAGCAGTTTACAGGGTATCAGCAATCAGCCCCAGCATTTT
>TRBV6-5|14|TRBJ1-5|.|.
CASQGGNSNQPQHF
TGTGCCTCTCAGGGAGGTAATAGCAATCAGCCCCAGCATTTT
>TRBV24-1|16|TRBJ2-5|.|.
CATSDFSTDGLETQYF
TGTGCCACCAGTGATTTTAGTACAGACGGCCTGGAGACCCAGTACTTC
>TRBV29-1|16|TRBJ2-5|.|.
CSGGVSTQGPYETQYF
TGCAGCGGGGGCGTTTCCACGCAGGGGCCTTACGAGACCCAGTACTTC
>TRBV6-1|15|TRBJ2-4|TRBD1|.
CASSERYRGPDIQYF
TGTGCCAGCAGTGAAAGGTACAGGGGGCCTGACATTCAGTACTTC
>TRBV9|15|TRBJ1-6|.|.
CASSPSQGRDSPLHF
TGTGCCAGCAGCCCGAGCCAGGGGAGGGATTCACCCCTCCACTTT
>TRBV28|11|TRBJ1-2|.|few
CASSLATGYTF
TGTGCCAGCAGTTTAGCTACTGGCTACACCTTC
>TRBV2|14|TRBJ2-2|TRBD2|.
CASFGLASTGELFF
TGTGCCAGCTTCGGACTAGCGAGCACCGGGGAGCTGTTTTTT
>TRBV27|14|TRBJ2-3|.|.
CASSLWPRGDTQYF
TGTGCCAGCAGTTTATGGCCACGTGGAGATACGCAGTATTTT